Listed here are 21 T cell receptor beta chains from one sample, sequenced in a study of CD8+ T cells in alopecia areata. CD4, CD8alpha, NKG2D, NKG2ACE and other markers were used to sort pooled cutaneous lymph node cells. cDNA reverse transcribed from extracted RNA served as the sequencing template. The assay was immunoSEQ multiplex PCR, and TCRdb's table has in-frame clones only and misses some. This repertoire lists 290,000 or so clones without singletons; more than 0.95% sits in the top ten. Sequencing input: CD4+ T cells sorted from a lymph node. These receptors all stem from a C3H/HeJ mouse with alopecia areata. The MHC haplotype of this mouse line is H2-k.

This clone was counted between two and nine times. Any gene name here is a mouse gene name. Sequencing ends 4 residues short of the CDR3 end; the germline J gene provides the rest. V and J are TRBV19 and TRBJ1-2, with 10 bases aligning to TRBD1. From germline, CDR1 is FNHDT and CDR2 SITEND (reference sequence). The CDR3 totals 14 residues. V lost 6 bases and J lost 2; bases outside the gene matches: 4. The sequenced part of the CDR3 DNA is TGTGCCAGCAAGACAGGGGGCAGGAACTCC. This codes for CASKTGGRNS. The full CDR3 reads CASKTGGRNSDYTF. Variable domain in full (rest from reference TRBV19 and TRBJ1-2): GGIITQTPKFLIGQEGQKLTLKCQQNFNHDTMYWYRQDSGKGLRLIYYSITENDLQKGDLSEGYDASREKKSSFSLTVTSAQKNEMAVFLCASKTGGRNSDYTFGSGTRLLVI.

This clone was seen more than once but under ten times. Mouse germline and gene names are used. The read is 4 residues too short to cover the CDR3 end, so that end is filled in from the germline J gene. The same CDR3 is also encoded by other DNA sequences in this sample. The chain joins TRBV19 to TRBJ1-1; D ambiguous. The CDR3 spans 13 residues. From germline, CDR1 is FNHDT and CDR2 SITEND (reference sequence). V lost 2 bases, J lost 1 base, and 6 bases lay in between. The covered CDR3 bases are TGTGCCAGCAGTATCAACAGAAACACA. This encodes CASSINRNT. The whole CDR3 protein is CASSINRNTEVFF.

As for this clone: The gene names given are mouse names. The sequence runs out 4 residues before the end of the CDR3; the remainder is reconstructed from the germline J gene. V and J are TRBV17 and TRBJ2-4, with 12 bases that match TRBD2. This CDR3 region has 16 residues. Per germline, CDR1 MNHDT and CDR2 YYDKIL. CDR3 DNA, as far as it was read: TGTGCTAGCAGTCCGGGACTGGGGGGATCGGAAAAC. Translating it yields CASSPGLGGSEN. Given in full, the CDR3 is CASSPGLGGSENTLYF.

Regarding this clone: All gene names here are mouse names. The DNA read from the CDR3 is TGTGCCAGCAGTGAACTGGTCAACTATGCT. It yields the protein CASSELVNYA. The whole CDR3 protein reads CASSELVNYAEQFF. The V gene is TRBV13-1, the J gene TRBJ2-1; a possible D gene is TRBD2 (5 bases). The CDR3 extends 4 residues past the end of the read, so its final part is completed from the germline J gene. CDR1 is NSHNY and CDR2 is SYGAGN in the germline V gene. The CDR3 has 14 amino acids. V lost 2 bases and J lost 1, with 7 bases in between.

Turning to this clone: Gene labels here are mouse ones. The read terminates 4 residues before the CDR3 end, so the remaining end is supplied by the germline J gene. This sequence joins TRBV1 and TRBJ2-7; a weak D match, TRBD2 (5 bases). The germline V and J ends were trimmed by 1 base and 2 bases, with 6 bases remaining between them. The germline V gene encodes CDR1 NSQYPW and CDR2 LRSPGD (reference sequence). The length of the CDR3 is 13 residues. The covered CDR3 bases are TGCACCTGCAGTGCAGCACTGGCCTAT. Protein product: CTCSAALAY. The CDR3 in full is CTCSAALAYEQYF.

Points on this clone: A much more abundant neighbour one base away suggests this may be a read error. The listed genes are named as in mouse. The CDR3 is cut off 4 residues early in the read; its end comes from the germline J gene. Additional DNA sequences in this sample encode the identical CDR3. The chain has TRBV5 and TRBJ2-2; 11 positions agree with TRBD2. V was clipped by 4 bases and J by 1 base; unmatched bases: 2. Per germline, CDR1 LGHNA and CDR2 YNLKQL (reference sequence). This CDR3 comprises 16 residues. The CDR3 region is CASSPGTGGNTGQLYF. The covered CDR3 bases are TGTGCCAGCAGCCCAGGGACTGGGGGAAACACCGGG.

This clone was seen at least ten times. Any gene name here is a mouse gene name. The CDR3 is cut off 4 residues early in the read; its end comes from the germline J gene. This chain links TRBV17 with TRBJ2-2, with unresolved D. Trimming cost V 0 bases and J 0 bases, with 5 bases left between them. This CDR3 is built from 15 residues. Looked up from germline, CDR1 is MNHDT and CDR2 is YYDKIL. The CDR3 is CASSRERANTGQLYF. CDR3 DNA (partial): TGTGCTAGCAGTAGAGAGAGGGCAAACACCGGG.

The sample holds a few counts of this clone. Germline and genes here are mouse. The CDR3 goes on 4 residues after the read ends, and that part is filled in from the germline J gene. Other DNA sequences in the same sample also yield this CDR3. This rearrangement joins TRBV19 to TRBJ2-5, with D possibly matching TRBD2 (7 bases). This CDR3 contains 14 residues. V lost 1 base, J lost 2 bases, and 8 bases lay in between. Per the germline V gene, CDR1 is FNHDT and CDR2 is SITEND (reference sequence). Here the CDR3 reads CASSILGAQDTQYF. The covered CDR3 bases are TGTGCCAGCAGTATACTGGGGGCCCAAGAC.

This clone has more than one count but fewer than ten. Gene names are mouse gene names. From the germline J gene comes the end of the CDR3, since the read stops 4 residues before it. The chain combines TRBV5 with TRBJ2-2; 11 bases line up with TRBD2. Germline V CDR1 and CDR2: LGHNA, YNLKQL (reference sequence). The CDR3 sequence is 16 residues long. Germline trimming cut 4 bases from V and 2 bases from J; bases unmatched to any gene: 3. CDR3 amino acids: CASSLDWGGNTGQLYF. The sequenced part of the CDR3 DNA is TGTGCCAGCAGCCTCGACTGGGGGGGGAACACCGGG.

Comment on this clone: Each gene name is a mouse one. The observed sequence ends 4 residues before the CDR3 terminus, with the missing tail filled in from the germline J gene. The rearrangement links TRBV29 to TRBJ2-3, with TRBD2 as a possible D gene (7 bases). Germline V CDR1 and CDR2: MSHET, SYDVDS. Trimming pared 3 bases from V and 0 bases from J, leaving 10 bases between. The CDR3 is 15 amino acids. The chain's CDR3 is CASSFLGASAETLYF. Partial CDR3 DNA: TGTGCTAGCAGTTTTCTGGGGGCTAGTGCAGAA.

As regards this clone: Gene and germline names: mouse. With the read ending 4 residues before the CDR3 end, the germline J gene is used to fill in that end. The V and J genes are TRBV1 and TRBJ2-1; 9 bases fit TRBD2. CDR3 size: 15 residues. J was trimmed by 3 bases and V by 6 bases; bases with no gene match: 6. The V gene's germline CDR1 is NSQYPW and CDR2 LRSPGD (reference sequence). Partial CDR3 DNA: TGCACCTGCAGGCCCCCGACTGGGGGCTATGCT. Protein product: CTCRPPTGGYA. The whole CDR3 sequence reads CTCRPPTGGYAEQFF.

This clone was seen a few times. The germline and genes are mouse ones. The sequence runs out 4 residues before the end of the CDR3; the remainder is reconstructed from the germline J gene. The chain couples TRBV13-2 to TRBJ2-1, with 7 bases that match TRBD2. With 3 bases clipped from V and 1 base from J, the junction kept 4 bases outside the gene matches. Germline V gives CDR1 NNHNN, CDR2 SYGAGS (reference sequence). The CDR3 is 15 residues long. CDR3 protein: CASGVIWGNYAEQFF. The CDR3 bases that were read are TGTGCCAGCGGTGTGATCTGGGGGAACTATGCT.

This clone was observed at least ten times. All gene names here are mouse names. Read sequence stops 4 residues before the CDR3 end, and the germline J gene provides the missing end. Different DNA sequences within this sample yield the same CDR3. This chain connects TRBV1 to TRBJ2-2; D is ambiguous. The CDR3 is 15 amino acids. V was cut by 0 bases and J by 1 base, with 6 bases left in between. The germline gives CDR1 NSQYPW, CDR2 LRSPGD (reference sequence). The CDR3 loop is CTCSAEAGNTGQLYF. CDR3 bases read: TGCACCTGCAGTGCAGAGGCAGGAAACACCGGG.

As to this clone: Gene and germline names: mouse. Here the CDR3 reads CTCSATEEVFF. The sequenced part of the CDR3 DNA is TGCACCTGCAGTGCAACAGAA. J is TRBJ1-1 and V is TRBV1; no clear D. The read falls 4 residues short of the CDR3 end, and the missing part is taken from the germline J gene. CDR1 is NSQYPW, CDR2 LRSPGD, per germline (reference sequence). This CDR3 has 11 residues. Based on the CDR3 plus reference TRBV1 and TRBJ1-1, the full variable domain is VTLLEQNPRWRLVPRGQAVNLRCILKNSQYPWMSWYQQDLQKQLQWLFTLRSPGDKEVKSLPGADYLATRVTDTELRLQVANMSQGRTLYCTCSATEEVFFGKGTRLTVV.

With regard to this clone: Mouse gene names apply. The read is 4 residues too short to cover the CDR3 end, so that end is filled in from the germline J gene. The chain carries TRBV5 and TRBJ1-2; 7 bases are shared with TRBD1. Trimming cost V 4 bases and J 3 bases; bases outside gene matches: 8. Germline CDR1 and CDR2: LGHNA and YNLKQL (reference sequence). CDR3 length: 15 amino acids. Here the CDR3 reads CASSPTGVGDSDYTF. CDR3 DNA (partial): TGTGCCAGCAGCCCCACAGGGGTGGGGGACTCC.

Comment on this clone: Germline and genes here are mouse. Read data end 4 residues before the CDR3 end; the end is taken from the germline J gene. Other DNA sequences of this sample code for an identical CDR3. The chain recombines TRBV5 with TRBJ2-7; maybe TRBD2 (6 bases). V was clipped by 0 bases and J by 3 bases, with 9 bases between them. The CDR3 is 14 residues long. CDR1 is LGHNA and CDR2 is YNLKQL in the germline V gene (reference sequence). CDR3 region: CASSQDRGDYEQYF. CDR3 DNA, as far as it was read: TGTGCCAGCAGCCAAGACCGGGGGGACTAT.

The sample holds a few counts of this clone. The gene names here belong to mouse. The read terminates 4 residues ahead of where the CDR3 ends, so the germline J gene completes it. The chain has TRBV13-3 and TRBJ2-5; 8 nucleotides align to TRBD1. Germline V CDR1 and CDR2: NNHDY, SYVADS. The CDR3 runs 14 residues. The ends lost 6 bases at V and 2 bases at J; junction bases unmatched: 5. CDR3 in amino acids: CASTRGRGQDTQYF. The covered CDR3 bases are TGTGCCAGCACCAGGGGGCGCGGCCAAGAC.

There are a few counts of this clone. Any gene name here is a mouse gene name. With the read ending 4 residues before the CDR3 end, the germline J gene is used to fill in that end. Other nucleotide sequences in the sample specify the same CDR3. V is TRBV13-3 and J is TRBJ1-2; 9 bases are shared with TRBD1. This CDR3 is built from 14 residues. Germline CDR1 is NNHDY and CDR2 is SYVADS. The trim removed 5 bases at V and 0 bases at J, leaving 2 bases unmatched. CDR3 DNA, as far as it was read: TGTGCCAGCAGGGGACAGGGCGCAAACTCC. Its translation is CASRGQGANS. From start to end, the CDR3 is CASRGQGANSDYTF.

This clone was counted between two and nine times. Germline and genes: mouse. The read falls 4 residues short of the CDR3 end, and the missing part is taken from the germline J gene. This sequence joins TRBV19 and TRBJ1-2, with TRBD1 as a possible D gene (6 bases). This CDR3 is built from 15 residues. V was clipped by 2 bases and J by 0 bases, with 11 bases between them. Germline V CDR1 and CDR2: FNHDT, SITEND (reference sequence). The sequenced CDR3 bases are TGTGCCAGCAGTATGGGGACAATCTCAAACTCC. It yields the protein CASSMGTISNS. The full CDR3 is CASSMGTISNSDYTF. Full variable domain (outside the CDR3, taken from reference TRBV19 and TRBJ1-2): GGIITQTPKFLIGQEGQKLTLKCQQNFNHDTMYWYRQDSGKGLRLIYYSITENDLQKGDLSEGYDASREKKSSFSLTVTSAQKNEMAVFLCASSMGTISNSDYTFGSGTRLLVI.

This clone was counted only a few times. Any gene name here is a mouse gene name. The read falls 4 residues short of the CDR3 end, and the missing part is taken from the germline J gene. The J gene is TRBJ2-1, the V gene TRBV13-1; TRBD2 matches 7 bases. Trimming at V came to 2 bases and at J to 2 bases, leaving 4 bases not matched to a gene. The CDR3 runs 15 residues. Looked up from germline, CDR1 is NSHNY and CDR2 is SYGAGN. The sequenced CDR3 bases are TGTGCCAGCAGTGAACCCGGGGGGGACTATGCT. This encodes CASSEPGGDYA. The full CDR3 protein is CASSEPGGDYAEQFF.

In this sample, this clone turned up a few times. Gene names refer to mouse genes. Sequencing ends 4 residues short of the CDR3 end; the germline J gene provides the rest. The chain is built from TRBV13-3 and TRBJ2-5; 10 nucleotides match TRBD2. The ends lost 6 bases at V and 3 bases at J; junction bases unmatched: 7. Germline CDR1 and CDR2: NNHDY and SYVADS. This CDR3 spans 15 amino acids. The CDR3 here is CASTPGLGSQDTQYF. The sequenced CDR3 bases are TGTGCCAGCACCCCGGGACTGGGGAGTCAAGAC.